Presented here are 13 T cell receptor beta chains from one specimen sequenced in a study of shared clonotypes between healthy human individuals. The assay was immunoSEQ multiplex PCR, and TCRdb's table has in-frame clones only and misses some. The table shows some 2.1 million clones, with 85% to 95% occurring only once. Only CD45RO-negative cells positively selected for CCR7 counted as naive CD8 cells, so terminally differentiated effector memory CD45RA+ cells were excluded. Material: naive CD8+ T cells from PBMCs. Receptors were obtained from a man younger than 30 in good health. Some clones in this sample may be carry-over from other donors' samples.

The chain joins TRBV28 to TRBJ2-7; D gene uncertain. In germline, CDR1 is MDHEN, CDR2 SYDVKM. Trimming pared 5 bases from V and 0 bases from J, leaving 14 bases between. The CDR3 covers 15 residues. The CDR3 loop reads CASSPIYPSSYEQYF. For the CDR3, the DNA is TGTGCCAGCAGTCCGATCTACCCCAGCTCCTACGAGCAGTACTTC. The whole variable domain, filled in from reference TRBV28 and TRBJ2-7, reads DVKVTQSSRYLVKRTGEKVFLECVQDMDHENMFWYRQDPGLGLRLIYFSYDVKMKEKGDIPEGYSVSREKKERFSLILESASTNQTSMYLCASSPIYPSSYEQYFGPGTRLTVT.

The rearrangement joins TRBV29-1 to TRBJ2-1; no firm D call. The V end lost 1 base, the J end lost 5 bases, and 12 bases lay between the germline ends. The CDR3 length is 14 residues. Germline V gene data show CDR1 as SQVTM and CDR2 as ANQGSEA. The CDR3 bases are TGCAGCGTTGAAGGGGCGGAGCTCAACAATGAGCAGTTCTTC. This translates into CSVEGAELNNEQFF.

The chain is built from TRBV25-1 and TRBJ1-4; 8 bases are a match to TRBD1. Germline trimming cut 4 bases from V and 7 bases from J; bases unmatched to any gene: 8. Germline V gene sequence: CDR1 MGHDK, CDR2 SYGVNS. The CDR3 is 15 amino acids. DNA for the CDR3: TGTGCCAGCAGTGCCAGAACAGGGGGTGTTGAAAAACTGTTTTTT. This encodes CASSARTGGVEKLFF.

The rearrangement links TRBV28 to TRBJ1-5, with TRBD1 matching 12 bases. The germline CDR1 and CDR2 sequences are MDHEN and SYDVKM. This CDR3 has 18 residues. V was pared by 10 bases and J by 0 bases, with 13 bases of the junction left unmatched. CDR3 sequence: CATRDRDRGPYSNQPQHF. The CDR3 DNA follows: TGTGCCACCCGGGACCGGGACAGGGGGCCTTATAGCAATCAGCCCCAGCATTTT.

The chain has TRBV5-1 and TRBJ2-7, with unresolved D. The CDR3 loop spans 13 amino acids. Germline V CDR1 and CDR2: SGHRS, YFSETQ. The V gene lost 2 bases and the J gene lost 4 bases, with 10 bases spanning the gap. Here the CDR3 DNA reads TGCGCCAGCAGCTTTGGCATGCGATACGAGCAGTACTTC. It yields the protein CASSFGMRYEQYF.

This clone was counted a single time. The J gene is TRBJ2-1, the V gene TRBV7-3; 9 bases agree with TRBD2. The CDR3 spans 16 residues. The germline CDR1 and CDR2 sequences are SGHTA and FQGTGA. Losses at the gene ends were 4 bases for V and 2 bases for J; bases not matched to a gene: 6. The CDR3 loop is CASSSPGTSPYNEQFF. CDR3 in DNA: TGTGCCAGCAGCTCTCCTGGGACTAGCCCCTACAATGAGCAGTTCTTC.

The chain couples TRBV28 to TRBJ1-1, with 8 positions matching TRBD1. The CDR3 sequence is 17 residues long. Trimming removed 6 bases from V and 4 bases from J; junction bases left unmatched: 16. Looked up from germline, CDR1 is MDHEN and CDR2 is SYDVKM. As DNA, the CDR3 is TGTGCCAGCAGAGGGGTAGCCGGACAGGGACTAGGCACTGAAGCTTTCTTT. This sequence encodes CASRGVAGQGLGTEAFF.

This rearrangement joins TRBV27 to TRBJ1-2; D possibly corresponds to TRBD1 (6 bases). The ends were cut back, 7 bases at V and 3 bases at J, with 12 bases in the middle. This CDR3 has 13 amino acids. Germline V gene lookup returns CDR1 MNHEY and CDR2 SMNVEV (reference sequence). The CDR3 spells CASKTDRYYGYTF. As DNA, the CDR3 is TGTGCCAGCAAAACCGACAGGTACTATGGCTACACCTTC.

The chain is built from TRBV9 and TRBJ1-2; D perhaps matches TRBD1 (6 bases). V was clipped by 3 bases and J by 4 bases, with 13 bases between them. This CDR3 comprises 14 residues. Per the germline V gene, CDR1 is SGDLS and CDR2 is YYNGEE. The CDR3 nucleotides read TGTGCCAGCAGCGAGGACAGTCCCCTCTATGGCTACACCTTC. It yields the protein CASSEDSPLYGYTF.

The V gene is TRBV9, the J gene TRBJ1-1; D is unresolved. With 0 bases removed from V and 4 bases from J, the gap between germline ends came to 13 bases. Germline CDR1 and CDR2: SGDLS and YYNGEE. The CDR3 runs 15 residues. In nucleotides, the CDR3 is TGTGCCAGCAGCGTAGATGGGATAGGGAGCACTGAAGCTTTCTTT. As protein: CASSVDGIGSTEAFF.

The chain links TRBV28 to TRBJ2-7; tentatively, D is TRBD1 (6 bases). In germline, CDR1 is MDHEN, CDR2 SYDVKM. V lost 5 bases and J 2 bases, leaving 13 bases between the germline ends. CDR3 length equals 14 residues. As DNA, the CDR3 is TGTGCCAGCAGTGCAGACAGGCTACCCTACGAGCAGTACTTC. This translates into CASSADRLPYEQYF.

This clone occurred once. The CDR3 here is CASSVRAGPYNEQFF. The CDR3 coding sequence is TGTGCCAGCAGCGTAAGGGCGGGTCCCTACAATGAGCAGTTCTTC. The chain couples TRBV9 to TRBJ2-1; maybe TRBD2 (5 bases). CDR3 size: 15 residues. The V and J ends lost 1 base and 2 bases respectively, with 10 bases between them. Germline CDR1 reads SGDLS; CDR2 reads YYNGEE. Combining the CDR3 with reference TRBV9 and TRBJ2-1 gives the whole variable domain DSGVTQTPKHLITATGQRVTLRCSPRSGDLSVYWYQQSLDQGLQFLIQYYNGEERAKGNILERFSAQQFPDLHSELNLSSLELGDSALYFCASSVRAGPYNEQFFGPGTRLTVL.

This clone was seen a single time. V usage is TRBV15 and J usage is TRBJ2-7, with D perhaps TRBD1 (6 bases). The V gene's germline CDR1 is LNHNV and CDR2 YYDKDF (reference sequence). The CDR3 totals 14 residues. Trimming shortened V by 5 bases and J by 4 bases, and 15 bases separated the two germline ends. This CDR3 reads CATSPTTQGYEQYF. The CDR3 DNA reads as TGTGCCACCAGCCCCACGACACAGGGATACGAGCAGTACTTC.